This TCR beta chain was recovered during a study of blood T cell repertoires in COVID-19. TCRdb's copy holds only in-frame clones and misses some; the assay was immunoSEQ multiplex PCR. The repertoire holds about 170,000 clones, with less than 85% as singletons. This CDR3 has 17 residues. The germline V gene has CDR1 SGHTA and CDR2 FQGNSA. The V segment lost 3 bases and the J segment 6 bases; nucleotides outside the gene matches: 9. Sequenced material: PBMCs or T cells enriched from blood (not recorded which). V gene TRBV7-2 combines with J gene TRBJ2-3; 13 positions match TRBD2. This TCR derives from a man aged 50-60 years who had recovered from COVID-19. CDR3 amino acids: CASSFPGLAGTRDTQYF. CDR3 DNA sequence: TGTGCCAGCAGCTTCCCGGGACTAGCGGGGACGCGGGATACGCAGTATTTT.